This entry lists 9 T cell receptor beta chains sequenced from one sample in a study of CD4+ T cells in melanoma. Only in-frame clones appear in the TCRdb table, and some are missing; sequencing was by immunoSEQ multiplex PCR. The sample records about 55,000 clones, over 60% being singletons. Sample: tumor tissue. These receptor sequences come from a human donor with melanoma.

The chain employs TRBV14 and TRBJ2-7, with D unclear. Trimming stripped 0 bases from V and 3 bases from J, with 12 bases between. There are 15 residues in the CDR3. Germline-derived CDR1 and CDR2 are SGHDN and FVKESK. The CDR3 DNA reads TGTGCCAGCAGCCAAGAAGTAGCAGGAGTCTACGAGCAGTACTTC. Its translation: CASSQEVAGVYEQYF. Full variable domain (outside the CDR3, taken from reference TRBV14 and TRBJ2-7): EAGVTQFPSHSVIEKGQTVTLRCDPISGHDNLYWYRRVMGKEIKFLLHFVKESKQDESGMPNNRFLAERTGGTYSTLKVQPAELEDSGVYFCASSQEVAGVYEQYFGPGTRLTVT.

The J gene is TRBJ2-5, the V gene TRBV19; 7 nucleotides match TRBD1. Germline trimming cut 9 bases from V and 7 bases from J; bases unmatched to any gene: 11. In germline, CDR1 is LNHDA, CDR2 SQIVND (reference sequence). This CDR3 has 13 residues. In nucleotides, the CDR3 is TGTGCCAGCGGGACAGACATTATGGGGACCCAGTACTTC. Its protein is CASGTDIMGTQYF.

This clone has a count of ten or more. The V gene is TRBV19, the J gene TRBJ1-5; D is possibly TRBD1 (6 bases). CDR3 size: 13 residues. From germline, CDR1 is LNHDA and CDR2 SQIVND (reference sequence). V lost 5 bases and J 7 bases, leaving 12 bases between the germline ends. The DNA of the CDR3 is TGTGCCAGTAGTGCAGGGGTGAGGCAGCCCCAGCATTTT. It translates to CASSAGVRQPQHF. Full variable domain (outside the CDR3, taken from reference TRBV19 and TRBJ1-5): DGGITQSPKYLFRKEGQNVTLSCEQNLNHDAMYWYRQDPGQGLRLIYYSQIVNDFQKGDIAEGYSVSREKKESFPLTVTSAQKNPTAFYLCASSAGVRQPQHFGDGTRLSIL.

This chain links TRBV30 with TRBJ2-7, with D perhaps matching TRBD1 (6 bases). The V and J ends lost 6 bases and 2 bases respectively, with 14 bases between them. The CDR3 totals 13 residues. CDR1 GTSNPN and CDR2 SVGIG come from the germline V gene (reference sequence). The CDR3 sequence is CACDRPSTYEQYF. In DNA, the CDR3 is TGTGCCTGCGACAGGCCGTCCACCTACGAGCAGTACTTC.

The chain couples TRBV5-8 to TRBJ2-7; TRBD2 might be the D (7 bases). Looked up from germline, CDR1 is SGHTS and CDR2 is YDEGEE. V was trimmed by 0 bases and J by 4 bases, leaving 14 bases between them. CDR3 length equals 15 residues. The CDR3 bases are TGTGCCAGCAGCTTGGCCTGGGGGGGCGGGTACGAGCAGTACTTC. It yields the protein CASSLAWGGGYEQYF.

This chain joins TRBV5-1 and TRBJ1-6; possibly TRBD1 for D (6 bases). V lost 0 bases and J 7 bases, leaving 20 bases between the germline ends. CDR1 SGHRS and CDR2 YFSETQ come from the germline V gene. The CDR3 loop spans 18 amino acids. The CDR3 loop is CASSLVRLRGPWNSPLHF. DNA for the CDR3: TGCGCCAGCAGCTTGGTTAGGTTGCGGGGGCCATGGAATTCACCCCTCCACTTT.

The genes are TRBV7-8 and TRBJ1-1; the D is unclear. Germline V gene sequence: CDR1 SGHVS, CDR2 FQNEAQ. The CDR3 loop spans 13 amino acids. V gave up 5 bases and J gave up 5 bases, with 12 bases separating them. The DNA for the CDR3 is TGTGCCAGCAGCCCCTCCAGTGGAACTGAAGCTTTCTTT. As protein: CASSPSSGTEAFF.

The chain links TRBV9 to TRBJ1-2, with D unresolved. Trimming removed 3 bases from V and 4 bases from J, with 13 bases in between. The CDR3 extends over 14 amino acids. CDR1 is SGDLS and CDR2 is YYNGEE in the germline V gene. Here the CDR3 DNA reads TGTGCCAGCAGCGCATATTCAGGAAGCTATGGCTACACCTTC. Translation gives CASSAYSGSYGYTF.

Only a few counts were recorded for this clone. The chain employs TRBV5-1 and TRBJ2-7, with 9 bases that match TRBD1. V trimming: 4 bases; J trimming: 2 bases; junction bases outside the gene matches: 4. Germline lookup yields CDR1 SGHRS and CDR2 YFSETQ. The CDR3 length is 14 residues. CDR3 loop: CASSPGTGTYEQYF. The CDR3 region has the DNA TGCGCCAGCAGCCCCGGGACAGGGACCTACGAGCAGTACTTC.